This T cell receptor beta chain was sequenced during a study of blood T cells in healthy people across ages. Across the study: Per two T cells, about one barcoded beta molecule was captured through template switching.

Study-level results: There were more naive CD4+ cells and higher diversity in long-lived donors than in aged donors. PBMCs went unsorted, and a conclusive naive versus antigen-experienced comparison was therefore prevented.

This CDR3 comprises 12 residues. V lost 6 bases and J lost 8, with 14 bases in between. Looked up from germline, CDR1 is DFQATT and CDR2 is SNEGSKA (reference sequence). A second roughly 6 to 12 cycle PCR used barcoded and J-beta primers. Every cDNA was tagged by a template-switch adaptor with 12 random nucleotides. A single record per CDR3 protein comes from TCRdb applying MiXCR to the 5' RACE reads. This sample has some 1,800,000 distinct CDR3 sequences; roughly 43% occur once, and the top ten carry 23%. This clonotype was seen many times. The antigen is unknown. The source is a human donor in good health. The sequenced sample consisted of blood. The genes are TRBV20-1 and TRBJ2-4, with a tentative D call TRBD2 (6 bases). This CDR3 reads CSAKEGNHIQYF. In nucleotides, the CDR3 is TGCAGTGCCAAGGAGGGGAATCACATTCAGTACTTC.